The 31 T cell receptor beta chains given below trace back to one sample, sequenced in a study of T cell clonality in common variable immunodeficiency. Study findings and constraints: Common variable immunodeficiency TCR beta sequences reportedly had fewer deletions and N-nucleotide insertions.

Their cognate antigens are unknown. Produced via immunoSEQ multiplex PCR; TCRdb's table is partial and in-frame only. This sample carries approximately 20,000 clones, none of them present only once. Input material: peripheral blood mononuclear cells. These receptors were taken from a human donor with common variable immunodeficiency.

Notes on this clone: The CDR3 end is not reached by the read, which stops 3 residues before it; the germline J gene fills it in. The chain carries TRBV5-1 and TRBJ2-3; no clear D. The CDR3 extends over 14 amino acids. V was pared by 1 base and J by 0 bases, with 6 bases between. Germline CDR1 is SGHRS and CDR2 is YFSETQ. CDR3 bases read: TGCGCCAGCAGCTTGCTCCAGAGCACAGATACG. Translation gives CASSLLQSTDT. The complete CDR3 reads CASSLLQSTDTQYF.

This clone was seen more than once but under ten times. The missing CDR3 end, 3 residues past where the read stops, is filled in from the germline J gene. This sequence joins TRBV30 and TRBJ2-5; D is uncertain. V was pared by 3 bases and J by 3 bases, with 20 bases between. The germline V gene has CDR1 GTSNPN and CDR2 SVGIG (reference sequence). There are 16 residues in the CDR3. The covered CDR3 bases are TGTGCCTGGAGCCGAGGTCAATATGGTGAAAAAGAGACC. This encodes CAWSRGQYGEKET. The whole CDR3 sequence is CAWSRGQYGEKETQYF.

This clone has at least ten counts. The DNA ends 3 residues before the CDR3 does, and the rest of the CDR3 is filled in from the germline J gene. The rearrangement uses TRBV20-1 and TRBJ2-7; no clear D gene. The CDR3 extends over 13 amino acids. Germline V gives CDR1 DFQATT, CDR2 SNEGSKA (reference sequence). Trimming shortened V by 3 bases and J by 2 bases, and 11 bases separated the two germline ends. The part of the CDR3 DNA that was read is TGCAGTGCTAGTTGGGCCGAGGCCTACGAG. Translation gives CSASWAEAYE. From start to end, the CDR3 is CSASWAEAYEQYF.

This clone was seen more than once but under ten times. The read finishes 3 residues shy of the CDR3 end, and the germline J gene is used to complete it. The chain joins TRBV6-2 or TRBV6-3 to TRBJ1-1, with D possibly TRBD1 on 5 matching bases. The germline V gene has CDR1 MNHEY and CDR2 SVGEGT. The CDR3 sequence is 13 residues long. The germline V and J ends were trimmed by 7 bases and 4 bases, with 13 bases remaining between them. The CDR3 loop is CASTPRRGTEAFF. The covered CDR3 bases are TGTGCCAGCACCCCCCGGAGGGGCACTGAA.

Turning to this clone: The missing CDR3 end, 3 residues past where the read stops, is filled in from the germline J gene. This rearrangement joins TRBV18 to TRBJ2-2; D is ambiguous. Germline lookup yields CDR1 KGHSH and CDR2 LQKENI. This CDR3 contains 15 residues. Trimming pared 2 bases from V and 3 bases from J, leaving 10 bases between. The CDR3 here is CASSPVGGYTGELFF. The DNA read from the CDR3 is TGTGCCAGCTCACCAGTTGGCGGATACACCGGGGAG.

This clone was counted between two and nine times. The CDR3 end is not reached by the read, which stops 3 residues before it; the germline J gene fills it in. V is TRBV7-2 and J is TRBJ1-6; D remains ambiguous. Germline CDR1 SGHTA, CDR2 FQGNSA. The CDR3 contains 14 residues. Trimming stripped 2 bases from V and 9 bases from J, with 11 bases between. Partial CDR3 DNA: TGTGCCAGCAGCTTATTTAAAGGGTCTTCACCC. Encoded protein: CASSLFKGSSP. The full-length CDR3 reads as CASSLFKGSSPLHF.

Regarding this clone: The missing CDR3 end, 3 residues past where the read stops, is filled in from the germline J gene. V is TRBV20-1 and J is TRBJ2-7, with 9 bases aligning to TRBD1. Germline assignment: CDR1 DFQATT and CDR2 SNEGSKA (reference sequence). The CDR3 is made up of 16 amino acids. The J segment lost 1 base and the V segment lost 2 bases, leaving 9 bases of the junction unmatched. Partial CDR3 DNA: TGCAGTGCTAGACTGTTTGGACAGGGGTTTTCCTACGAG. Protein sequence: CSARLFGQGFSYE. The whole CDR3 region reads CSARLFGQGFSYEQYF.

This clone qualifies as medium-sized. The read finishes 3 residues shy of the CDR3 end, and the germline J gene is used to complete it. This sequence joins TRBV2 and TRBJ2-1; the D is unclear. V lost 7 bases, J lost 5 bases, and 6 bases lay in between. The CDR3 totals 11 residues. Per the germline V gene, CDR1 is SNHLY and CDR2 is FYNNEI. The CDR3 loop is CASTQNNEQFF. The covered CDR3 bases are TGTGCCAGCACCCAGAACAATGAG. Based on the CDR3 plus reference TRBV2 and TRBJ2-1, the full variable domain is EPEVTQTPSHQVTQMGQEVILRCVPISNHLYFYWYRQILGQKVEFLVSFYNNEISEKSEIFDDQFSVERPDGSNFTLKIRSTKLEDSAMYFCASTQNNEQFFGPGTRLTVL.

There are a few counts of this clone. The CDR3 end is not reached by the read, which stops 3 residues before it; the germline J gene fills it in. This chain joins TRBV7-3 and TRBJ2-3; a possible D gene is TRBD1 (5 bases). CDR1 and CDR2 (germline): SGHTA, FQGTGA. V was trimmed by 7 bases and J by 0 bases, leaving 11 bases between them. The CDR3 length is 14 residues. CDR3 DNA, as far as it was read: TGTGCCAGCAAGTTTGGGGCTAGCACAGATACG. It is translated as CASKFGASTDT. The full CDR3 reads CASKFGASTDTQYF.

Turning to this clone: The CDR3 goes on 3 residues after the read ends, and that part is filled in from the germline J gene. The chain recombines TRBV19 with TRBJ2-5, with TRBD1 matching 8 bases. The CDR3 covers 15 residues. In germline, CDR1 is LNHDA, CDR2 SQIVND (reference sequence). Trimming removed 7 bases from V and 2 bases from J; junction bases left unmatched: 9. The CDR3 reads CASNHLGQEQETQYF. The covered CDR3 bases are TGTGCCAGTAACCACTTGGGACAGGAGCAAGAGACC.

Worth noting for this clone: The read ends 3 residues early relative to the CDR3; the germline J gene fills the gap. The V gene is TRBV20-1, the J gene TRBJ1-5, with 9 bases aligning to TRBD1. CDR1 and CDR2 from the germline V gene are DFQATT and SNEGSKA (reference sequence). This CDR3 region has 15 residues. Unmatched junction bases numbered 6, after V lost 2 bases and J lost 4 bases. The sequenced CDR3 bases are TGCAGTGCTAGACCGGGACAGGGTATAAATCAGCCC. This gives the protein CSARPGQGINQP. The complete CDR3 reads CSARPGQGINQPQHF.

This clone was found a few times. The CDR3 end lies 3 residues beyond the end of the read and is filled in from the germline J gene. The chain recombines TRBV5-3 with TRBJ2-3, with 9 bases lining up with TRBD1. TRBV5-3 is an open reading frame, and its role is uncertain. This CDR3 comprises 17 residues. After removal of 0 bases from V and 5 bases from J, the junction contained 10 bases not matched to a gene. Partial CDR3 DNA: TGTGCCAGAAGCTTGGACCCTGACAGGGGGTATTTAGATACG. It yields the protein CARSLDPDRGYLDT. The entire CDR3 reads CARSLDPDRGYLDTQYF.

This clone was counted only a few times. The read comes to an end 3 residues before the CDR3 does, leaving the germline J gene to fill in the end. This chain joins TRBV7-2 and TRBJ1-3, with D possibly TRBD1 on 6 matching bases. The length of the CDR3 is 14 residues. Germline CDR1 reads SGHTA; CDR2 reads FQGNSA. V lost 6 bases, J lost 7 bases, and 16 bases lay in between. The CDR3 DNA, read in part, is TGTGCCAGCAGTATACGGGACATGTTCAACACC. It codes for CASSIRDMFNT. In full, the CDR3 is CASSIRDMFNTIYF.

About this clone itself: The read comes to an end 3 residues before the CDR3 does, leaving the germline J gene to fill in the end. This sequence joins TRBV7-3 and TRBJ2-1; D remains ambiguous. The ends were cut back, 1 base at V and 4 bases at J, with 11 bases in the middle. Germline V lookup: CDR1 SGHTA, CDR2 FQGTGA. CDR3 size: 15 residues. CDR3 loop: CASSLRPDSYNEQFF. The part of the CDR3 DNA that was read is TGTGCCAGCAGCTTAAGGCCAGATTCATACAATGAG. Using reference TRBV7-3 and TRBJ2-1 for the parts outside the CDR3, the full variable domain is GAGVSQTPSNKVTEKGKYVELRCDPISGHTALYWYRQSLGQGPEFLIYFQGTGAADDSGLPNDRFFAVRPEGSVSTLKIQRTERGDSAVYLCASSLRPDSYNEQFFGPGTRLTVL.

Turning to this clone: The CDR3 goes on 3 residues after the read ends, and that part is filled in from the germline J gene. The chain recombines TRBV2 with TRBJ2-7; 11 nucleotides match TRBD2. CDR1 SNHLY and CDR2 FYNNEI come from the germline V gene. V was pared by 5 bases and J by 1 base, with 13 bases of the junction left unmatched. This CDR3 has 18 residues. The CDR3 spells CASSWTAAGTSGSYEQYF. Incomplete CDR3 DNA: TGTGCCAGCAGTTGGACGGCCGCCGGGACTAGCGGTTCCTACGAG.

As to this clone: The read ends 3 residues shy of where the CDR3 ends; the end is completed using the germline J gene. The gene calls are TRBV30 and TRBJ1-1; D remains unclear. The V and J ends lost 8 bases and 6 bases respectively, with 16 bases between them. The CDR3 runs to 12 residues. From germline, CDR1 is GTSNPN and CDR2 SVGIG (reference sequence). The covered CDR3 bases are TGTGCCATCCACGACATTAAGCCTGAA. It encodes CAIHDIKPE. The CDR3 in its entirety is CAIHDIKPEAFF.

This clone has only a few counts. The read comes to an end 3 residues before the CDR3 does, leaving the germline J gene to fill in the end. The rearrangement joins TRBV18 to TRBJ2-7; 8 nucleotides line up with TRBD1. From germline, CDR1 is KGHSH and CDR2 LQKENI. There are 14 residues in the CDR3. With 3 bases clipped from V and 2 bases from J, the junction kept 3 bases outside the gene matches. The sequenced CDR3 bases are TGTGCCAGCTCACCGGACAGGGTAACCTACGAG. Translated: CASSPDRVTYE. The entire CDR3 protein is CASSPDRVTYEQYF. The full variable domain, in which reference TRBV18 and TRBJ2-7 provide the parts outside the CDR3, is NAGVMQNPRHLVRRRGQEARLRCSPMKGHSHVYWYRQLPEEGLKFMVYLQKENIIDESGMPKERFSAEFPKEGPSILRIQQVVRGDSAAYFCASSPDRVTYEQYFGPGTRLTVT.

As to this clone: Read sequence stops 3 residues before the CDR3 end, and the germline J gene provides the missing end. The chain links TRBV19 to TRBJ1-6, with 7 bases identical to TRBD1. Losses at the gene ends were 4 bases for V and 9 bases for J; bases not matched to a gene: 9. The germline V gene has CDR1 LNHDA and CDR2 SQIVND (reference sequence). The CDR3 spans 15 residues. CDR3 DNA, as far as it was read: TGTGCCAGTAGTACCCAGACAGGGATTGGTTCACCC. Amino acids: CASSTQTGIGSP. The full CDR3 sequence reads CASSTQTGIGSPLHF. The full variable domain, completed using reference TRBV19 and TRBJ1-6, is DGGITQSPKYLFRKEGQNVTLSCEQNLNHDAMYWYRQDPGQGLRLIYYSQIVNDFQKGDIAEGYSVSREKKESFPLTVTSAQKNPTAFYLCASSTQTGIGSPLHFGNGTRLTVT.

The covered CDR3 bases are TGTGCCACCAGGACTAGCGGTGGGGCAGATACG. Its protein product is CATRTSGGADT. The whole CDR3 region reads CATRTSGGADTQYF. V usage is TRBV7-9 and J usage is TRBJ2-3, with TRBD2 identical over 10 bases. Coverage ceases 3 residues before the CDR3 finishes, and the germline J gene fills in the end. This CDR3 has 14 amino acids. The germline V gene has CDR1 SEHNR and CDR2 FQNEAQ (reference sequence). After removal of 10 bases from V and 4 bases from J, the junction contained 8 bases not matched to a gene.

Concerning this clone: The CDR3 is cut off 3 residues early in the read; its end comes from the germline J gene. The rearrangement links TRBV30 to TRBJ2-5; no clear D gene. The CDR3 length is 17 residues. V was cut by 6 bases and J by 2 bases, with 25 bases left in between. Germline CDR1 reads GTSNPN; CDR2 reads SVGIG (reference sequence). The CDR3 DNA, read in part, is TGTGCCTGCACTAAGCAGTTTGCGGCCCAGAGACAAGAGACC. Translation: CACTKQFAAQRQET. The entire CDR3 protein reads CACTKQFAAQRQETQYF.

This clone has ten or more counts. The read terminates 3 residues before the CDR3 end, so the remaining end is supplied by the germline J gene. The genes are TRBV7-9 and TRBJ2-3; D is uncertain. CDR1 and CDR2 (germline): SEHNR, FQNEAQ (reference sequence). Trimming took 5 bases from V and 2 from J, leaving 5 bases between them. CDR3 length equals 12 residues. Incomplete CDR3 DNA: TGTGCCAGCAGCCTATACACAGATACG. It encodes CASSLYTDT. The entire CDR3 reads CASSLYTDTQYF. The full variable domain, in which reference TRBV7-9 and TRBJ2-3 provide the parts outside the CDR3, is DTGVSQNPRHKITKRGQNVTFRCDPISEHNRLYWYRQTLGQGPEFLTYFQNEAQLEKSRLLSDRFSAERPKGSFSTLEIQRTEQGDSAMYLCASSLYTDTQYFGPGTRLTVL.

Regarding this clone: The read ends 3 residues shy of where the CDR3 ends; the end is completed using the germline J gene. This rearrangement joins TRBV7-6 to TRBJ2-7; D possibly corresponds to TRBD1 (5 bases). The CDR3 extends over 12 amino acids. Germline V gene lookup returns CDR1 SGHVS and CDR2 FNYEAQ. V was cut by 1 base and J by 6 bases, with 7 bases left in between. Partial CDR3 DNA: TGTGCCAGCAGCTTAGGTGGGGCCGAG. It specifies CASSLGGAE. The full CDR3 protein reads CASSLGGAEQYF.

The CDR3 here is CASSEETGSYNEQFF. Incomplete CDR3 DNA: TGTGCCAGCAGTGAAGAGACAGGGTCCTACAATGAG. The V and J genes are TRBV6-1 and TRBJ2-1; TRBD1 matches 7 bases. Read sequence stops 3 residues before the CDR3 end, and the germline J gene provides the missing end. Germline CDR1 reads MNHNS; CDR2 reads SASEGT. The CDR3 is 15 residues long. V dropped 1 base and J dropped 1; count of bases not matched to a gene: 1.

This clone has more than one count but fewer than ten. The DNA ends 3 residues before the CDR3 does, and the rest of the CDR3 is filled in from the germline J gene. V gene TRBV5-6 combines with J gene TRBJ2-7; D possibly corresponds to TRBD1 (6 bases). CDR1 SGHDT and CDR2 YYEEEE come from the germline V gene. Trimming removed 4 bases from V and 2 bases from J, with 13 bases in between. The CDR3 loop spans 14 amino acids. The CDR3 loop is CASSPGTTTYEQYF. CDR3 DNA (partial): TGTGCCAGCAGCCCCGGGACAACTACCTACGAG.

Many counts were recorded for this clone. The CDR3 goes on 3 residues after the read ends, and that part is filled in from the germline J gene. The chain links TRBV4-2 to TRBJ2-1; 13 bases map to TRBD2. Unmatched junction bases numbered 3, after V lost 4 bases and J lost 0 bases. Germline lookup yields CDR1 LGHNA and CDR2 YNFKEQ. The CDR3 spans 17 residues. The CDR3 reads CASSLTSGGPSYNEQFF. The covered CDR3 bases are TGTGCCAGCAGCCTGACTAGCGGGGGGCCCTCCTACAATGAG.

This clone came up a few times. The read terminates 3 residues before the CDR3 end, so the remaining end is supplied by the germline J gene. V is TRBV20-1 and J is TRBJ2-5; TRBD2 matches at 9 bases. J was trimmed by 2 bases and V by 4 bases; bases with no gene match: 8. The CDR3 runs 15 residues. Germline lookup yields CDR1 DFQATT and CDR2 SNEGSKA (reference sequence). The CDR3 protein is CSAINPGLAQETQYF. The covered CDR3 bases are TGCAGTGCTATCAATCCGGGACTAGCACAAGAGACC.

This clone was seen more than once but under ten times. Coverage ceases 3 residues before the CDR3 finishes, and the germline J gene fills in the end. The chain carries TRBV7-9 and TRBJ1-6; 7 nucleotides agree with TRBD1. The germline V gene encodes CDR1 SEHNR and CDR2 FQNEAQ (reference sequence). V lost 9 bases and J lost 5; bases outside the gene matches: 7. This CDR3 comprises 14 residues. CDR3 DNA (partial): TGTGCCAGTGGATACGGGACAGATAATTCACCC. Protein sequence: CASGYGTDNSP. The entire CDR3 is CASGYGTDNSPLHF.

Comments on this clone: Read coverage stops 3 residues before the CDR3 terminus; the germline J gene supplies the remainder. The chain recombines TRBV19 with TRBJ1-2; possibly TRBD1 for D (6 bases). The germline V and J ends were trimmed by 2 bases and 3 bases, with 10 bases remaining between them. Germline V gives CDR1 LNHDA, CDR2 SQIVND (reference sequence). The CDR3 has 14 residues. CDR3 DNA, as far as it was read: TGTGCCAGTAGTATAAGGACAGAAGACTATGGC. This translates into CASSIRTEDYG. The entire CDR3 sequence reads CASSIRTEDYGYTF.

Remarks on this clone: Coverage ceases 3 residues before the CDR3 finishes, and the germline J gene fills in the end. The gene calls are TRBV7-8 and TRBJ2-1; unclear D gene. The germline V and J ends were trimmed by 1 base and 9 bases, with 13 bases remaining between them. In germline, CDR1 is SGHVS, CDR2 FQNEAQ. This CDR3 region has 14 residues. The chain's CDR3 is CASSLGLQQLEQFF. CDR3 DNA (partial): TGTGCCAGCAGCTTAGGTCTCCAACAGCTTGAG.

The sample holds a few counts of this clone. The CDR3 goes on 3 residues after the read ends, and that part is filled in from the germline J gene. This sequence joins TRBV19 and TRBJ1-1, with 10 positions matching TRBD1. The CDR3 is 14 amino acids. Per germline, CDR1 LNHDA and CDR2 SQIVND (reference sequence). Losses at the gene ends were 3 bases for V and 3 bases for J; bases not matched to a gene: 1. CDR3 region: CASSMDRGDTEAFF. The DNA read from the CDR3 is TGTGCCAGTAGTATGGACAGGGGGGACACTGAA. The complete variable domain, with remaining parts taken from reference TRBV19 and TRBJ1-1, reads DGGITQSPKYLFRKEGQNVTLSCEQNLNHDAMYWYRQDPGQGLRLIYYSQIVNDFQKGDIAEGYSVSREKKESFPLTVTSAQKNPTAFYLCASSMDRGDTEAFFGQGTRLTVV.

This clone was detected only a few times. Read data end 3 residues before the CDR3 end; the end is taken from the germline J gene. The chain uses TRBV7-2 and TRBJ2-3; 7 bases align to TRBD2. The CDR3 sequence is 15 residues long. With V trimmed by 4 bases and J by 4 bases, 8 bases remained unmatched. Per germline, CDR1 SGHTA and CDR2 FQGNSA. The CDR3 protein is CASSSGGGVADTQYF. CDR3 bases read: TGTGCCAGCAGCTCCGGGGGAGGGGTAGCAGATACG.